Listed here are 14 T cell receptor beta chains from one sample, sequenced in a study of blood T cell repertoires in COVID-19. Here immunoSEQ multiplex PCR was the method, and the copy in TCRdb shows in-frame clones only, minus some. This table has around 300,000 clones, 85% appearing once. The material sequenced was peripheral blood. Receptors were obtained from a human donor in a cohort sampled during active COVID-19.

V gene TRBV5-4 combines with J gene TRBJ2-7, with 8 bases identical to TRBD1. J gave up 3 bases and V 4 bases, and 3 bases lay outside the gene matches. The CDR3 contains 13 residues. Germline loops: CDR1 SGHNT, CDR2 YYREEE (reference sequence). This CDR3 reads CASSRGQGYEQYF. CDR3 nucleotide sequence: TGTGCCAGCAGCCGTGGACAGGGCTACGAGCAGTACTTC.

CDR3 sequence reads: CGTKRAPTQYF. In DNA form, the CDR3 reads TGTGGAACAAAGCGGGCCCCCACGCAGTATTTT. The rearrangement joins TRBV28 to TRBJ2-3; a possible D gene is TRBD2 (6 bases). The CDR3 covers 11 residues. The germline CDR1 and CDR2 sequences are MDHEN and SYDVKM.

The CDR3 nucleotides are TGTGCCAGCAGCTTAGTCCTACAGGGGGGGGCTAATGAAAAACTGTTTTTT. Protein product: CASSLVLQGGANEKLFF. The V gene is TRBV7-2, the J gene TRBJ1-4; TRBD1 aligns across 8 bases. Trimming took 1 base from V and 3 from J; bases not matched to a gene: 7. Germline CDR1 reads SGHTA; CDR2 reads FQGNSA. The CDR3 has 17 amino acids.

This chain joins TRBV5-1 and TRBJ2-1, with 10 nucleotides matching TRBD2. The CDR3 has 15 residues. V lost 2 bases, J lost 7 bases, and 6 bases stayed unmatched. Germline lookup yields CDR1 SGHRS and CDR2 YFSETQ. CDR3 coding DNA: TGCGCCAGCAGCTTAAGTAGTAGCGGGAGGAATGAGCAGTTCTTC. Translation: CASSLSSSGRNEQFF.

V and J are TRBV19 and TRBJ2-7; weak D call: TRBD2 (5 bases). V was clipped by 0 bases and J by 3 bases, with 6 bases between them. Germline loops: CDR1 LNHDA, CDR2 SQIVND (reference sequence). The CDR3 covers 13 residues. CDR3 sequence (DNA): TGTGCCAGTAGTATAGATCGGGACTACGAGCAGTACTTC. Translated, it gives CASSIDRDYEQYF.

The CDR3 DNA is TGTGCCAGCTCACCATCGACCCGGGTAGGCAGAAACACCATATATTTT. Protein product: CASSPSTRVGRNTIYF. The V gene is TRBV18, the J gene TRBJ1-3; D unresolved. The V gene's germline CDR1 is KGHSH and CDR2 LQKENI. This CDR3 contains 16 residues. V was cut by 2 bases and J by 5 bases, with 16 bases left in between.

The genes are TRBV6-5 and TRBJ2-7; the D gene is possibly TRBD2 (5 bases). The CDR3 consists of 11 residues. Trimming took 5 bases from V and 7 from J, leaving 9 bases between them. Germline-derived CDR1 and CDR2 are MNHEY and SVGAGI. CDR3 sequence (DNA): TGTGCCAGCAGTACTAGGGCAGAGCAGTACTTC. Translation gives CASSTRAEQYF.

The chain links TRBV29-1 to TRBJ1-1; weak D call: TRBD1 (6 bases). The CDR3 has 11 residues. CDR1 and CDR2 from the germline V gene are SQVTM and ANQGSEA. The V end lost 3 bases, the J end lost 4 bases, and 6 bases lay between the germline ends. CDR3 sequence reads: CSVDRGTEAFF. CDR3 sequence (DNA): TGCAGCGTTGACAGGGGCACTGAAGCTTTCTTT.

The chain joins TRBV2 to TRBJ2-5, with 7 positions matching TRBD1. Germline V gene data show CDR1 as SNHLY and CDR2 as FYNNEI. Trimming removed 7 bases from V and 4 bases from J; junction bases left unmatched: 9. This CDR3 has 14 amino acids. CDR3 DNA sequence: TGTGCCAGCACGCAGGGGCCAGGGGGAGAGACCCAGTACTTC. Protein product: CASTQGPGGETQYF.

V and J are TRBV18 and TRBJ1-1; D gene ambiguous. V was trimmed by 5 bases and J by 3 bases, leaving 19 bases between them. Germline values: CDR1 KGHSH, CDR2 LQKENI. This CDR3 region has 16 residues. The CDR3 DNA follows: TGTGCCAGCTCAGAACAAGCCCCCACGGGAGACACTGAAGCTTTCTTT. It encodes CASSEQAPTGDTEAFF.

The V call is TRBV5-4, the J call TRBJ2-1, with TRBD2 identical over 8 bases. Per the germline V gene, CDR1 is SGHNT and CDR2 is YYREEE (reference sequence). V lost 2 bases to trimming and J lost 3 bases; unmatched junction nucleotides: 7. This CDR3 is built from 16 residues. CDR3 sequence (DNA): TGTGCCAGCAGCTTCAGCAGCGGGGGTTACTACAATGAGCAGTTCTTC. Translating it yields CASSFSSGGYYNEQFF.

The chain joins TRBV29-1 to TRBJ1-1, with 10 nucleotides matching TRBD1. Germline CDR1 SQVTM, CDR2 ANQGSEA. The trim removed 7 bases at V and 3 bases at J, leaving 5 bases unmatched. CDR3 length equals 13 residues. The CDR3 loop reads CSGQGAVDTEAFF. The DNA for the CDR3 is TGCAGCGGACAGGGGGCGGTTGACACTGAAGCTTTCTTT.

This rearrangement joins TRBV5-6 to TRBJ2-5, with a tentative D call TRBD2 (5 bases). V lost 4 bases to trimming and J lost 2 bases, with 12 bases between them. Looked up from germline, CDR1 is SGHDT and CDR2 is YYEEEE. CDR3 length equals 14 residues. CDR3 coding DNA: TGTGCCAGCAGCAGTGAGCGGAGACAAGAGACCCAGTACTTC. Residues: CASSSERRQETQYF.

This rearrangement joins TRBV7-8 to TRBJ2-7; D is ambiguous. CDR3 size: 12 residues. Germline assignment: CDR1 SGHVS and CDR2 FQNEAQ. Deletions cut 5 bases from V and 6 bases from J, with 11 bases between. DNA of the CDR3: TGTGCCAGCAGCCCCCTCAAGCGCGAGCAGTACTTC. Encoded protein: CASSPLKREQYF.